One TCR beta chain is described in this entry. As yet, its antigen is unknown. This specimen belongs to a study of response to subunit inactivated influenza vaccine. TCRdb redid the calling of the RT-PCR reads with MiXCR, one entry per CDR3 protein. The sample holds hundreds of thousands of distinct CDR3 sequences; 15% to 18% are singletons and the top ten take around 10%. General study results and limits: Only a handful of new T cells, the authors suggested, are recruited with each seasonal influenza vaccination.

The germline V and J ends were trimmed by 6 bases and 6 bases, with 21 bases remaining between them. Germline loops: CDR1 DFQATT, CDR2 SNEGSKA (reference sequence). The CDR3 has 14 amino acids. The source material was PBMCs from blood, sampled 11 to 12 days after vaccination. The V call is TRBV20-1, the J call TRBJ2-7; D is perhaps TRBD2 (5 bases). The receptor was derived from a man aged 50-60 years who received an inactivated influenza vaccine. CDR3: CSALQYGPSSEQYF. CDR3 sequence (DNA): TGCAGTGCACTGCAATACGGCCCTAGCAGCGAGCAGTACTTC.